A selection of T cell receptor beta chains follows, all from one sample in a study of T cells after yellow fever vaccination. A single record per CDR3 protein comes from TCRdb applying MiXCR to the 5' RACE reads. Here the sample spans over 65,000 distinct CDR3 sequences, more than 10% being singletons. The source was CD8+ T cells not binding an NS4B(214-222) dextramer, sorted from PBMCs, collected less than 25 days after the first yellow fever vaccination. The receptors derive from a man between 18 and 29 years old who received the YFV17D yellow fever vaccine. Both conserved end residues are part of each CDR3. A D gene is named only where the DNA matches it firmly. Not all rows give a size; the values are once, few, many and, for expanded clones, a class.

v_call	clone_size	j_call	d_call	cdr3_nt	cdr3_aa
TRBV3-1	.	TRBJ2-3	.	TGTGCCAGCAGCCCTTCAGAAGGGATTACAGATACGCAGTATTTT	CASSPSEGITDTQYF
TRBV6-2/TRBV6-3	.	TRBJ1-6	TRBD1	TGTGCCAGCCGGGACAGGTGGAATTCACCCCTCCACTTT	CASRDRWNSPLHF
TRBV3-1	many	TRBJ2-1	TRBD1	TGTGCCAGCAGCCAAACAGGGGGATGGAATGAGCAGTTCTTC	CASSQTGGWNEQFF
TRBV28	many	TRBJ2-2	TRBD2	TGTGCCAGCAGTTGGGGGGGCACCGGGGAGCTGTTTTTT	CASSWGGTGELFF
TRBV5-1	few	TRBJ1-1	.	TGCGCCAGCAGCTTCGGGGGCACAACTGAAGCTTTCTTT	CASSFGGTTEAFF
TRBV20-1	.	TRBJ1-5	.	TGCAGTGCTAGAATAGGGACTCAGCCCCAGCATTTT	CSARIGTQPQHF
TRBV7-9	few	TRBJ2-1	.	TGTGCCAGCAGCCCGGGAAGGAGTGAGCAGTTCTTC	CASSPGRSEQFF
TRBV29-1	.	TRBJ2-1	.	TGCAGCGGAACAGGGATGCATGAGCAGTTCTTC	CSGTGMHEQFF
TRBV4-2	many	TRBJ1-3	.	TGTGCCAGCAGCCAAGGTCTATTCAGTGGCAACACCATATATTTT	CASSQGLFSGNTIYF
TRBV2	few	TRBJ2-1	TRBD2	TGTGCCAGCAGTCGGGCGGGGGGGATGAACAATGAGCAGTTCTTC	CASSRAGGMNNEQFF
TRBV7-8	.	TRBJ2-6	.	TGTGCCAGCAGCTTAGCCAGACTTGGGGCCAACGTCCTGACTTTC	CASSLARLGANVLTF
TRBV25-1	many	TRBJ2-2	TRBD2	TGTGCCAGCAGTGGCCTAGCGGACTCGAACACCGGGGAGCTGTTTTTT	CASSGLADSNTGELFF
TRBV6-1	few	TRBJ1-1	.	TGTGCCAGCAGCCCGCTTATGGGGTACACTGAAGCTTTCTTT	CASSPLMGYTEAFF
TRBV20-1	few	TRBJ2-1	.	TGCAGTGCTAGAGATCAAGTGGGGGCGTTTCACAATGAGCAGTTCTTC	CSARDQVGAFHNEQFF